The subject of this entry is one T cell receptor (beta chain). The antigen remains unidentified. This entry is derived from a study of graft-versus-host responses after intestinal transplantation. Study information: Uniformly, recipients were administered anti-thymocyte globulin induction with subsequent tacrolimus and steroids for around 3 years. Study outcomes and limitations: GvH clones were found in recipient marrow; some appeared first in ileum or blood. Patients with graft-donor T cell macrochimerism had high graft-versus-host to host-versus-graft clonal ratios in allografts.

Germline V lookup: CDR1 MNHNY, CDR2 SVGAGI (reference sequence). This CDR3 spans 13 amino acids. With 5 bases removed from V and 4 bases from J, the gap between germline ends came to 9 bases. Some clones are missing from TCRdb's copy, which holds only in-frame ones; the method was immunoSEQ multiplex PCR. The repertoire consists of around 77,000 clones, with 85% to 95% occurring once and the leading ten covering around 0.56%. The origin of this receptor is a human donor who received an intestinal transplant. The gene calls are TRBV6-6 and TRBJ1-5; D is perhaps TRBD1 (6 bases). The sample here was unstimulated CD8+ T cells sorted from spleen or lymph node cells, taken before intestinal transplant. In nucleotides, the CDR3 is TGTGCCAGCAGTATTACAGGGAATCAGCCCCAGCATTTT. Protein sequence: CASSITGNQPQHF.